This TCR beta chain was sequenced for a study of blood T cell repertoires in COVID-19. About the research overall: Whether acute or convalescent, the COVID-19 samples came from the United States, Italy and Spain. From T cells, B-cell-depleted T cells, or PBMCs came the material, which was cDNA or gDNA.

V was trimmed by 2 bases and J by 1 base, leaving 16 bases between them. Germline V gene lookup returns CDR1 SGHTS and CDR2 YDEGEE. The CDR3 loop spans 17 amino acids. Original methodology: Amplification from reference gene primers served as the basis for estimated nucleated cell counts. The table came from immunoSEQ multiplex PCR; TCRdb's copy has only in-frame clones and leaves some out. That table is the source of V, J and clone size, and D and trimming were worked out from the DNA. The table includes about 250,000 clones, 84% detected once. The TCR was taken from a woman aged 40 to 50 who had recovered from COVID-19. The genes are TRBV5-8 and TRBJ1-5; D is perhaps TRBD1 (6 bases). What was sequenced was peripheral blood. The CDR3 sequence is CASSFQSGTTSNQPQHF. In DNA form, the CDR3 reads TGTGCCAGCAGCTTTCAATCCGGGACAACGAGCAATCAGCCCCAGCATTTT.